The clone carrying this T cell receptor beta chain has more than one count but fewer than ten. The antigen remains unidentified. MiXCR, run by TCRdb on the 5' RACE reads, gives a single entry per CDR3 protein. This table holds tens of thousands of distinct CDR3 sequences, under 6.5% found once. Time point: sample taken at primary tumor resection. The data stem from a study of spatial heterogeneity in lung cancer. The study, taken as a whole, reports: How many expanded intratumoral alpha and beta TCRs were present tracked the tumor mutation count, which was a count of nonsynonymous mutations.

From germline, CDR1 is DFQATT and CDR2 SNEGSKA (reference sequence). The CDR3 sequence is 15 residues long. V lost 1 base and J lost 7, with 19 bases in between. Sequencing was performed on lung tumor tissue, taken at surgery. The rearrangement uses TRBV20-1 and TRBJ1-2, with D perhaps matching TRBD1 (5 bases). This sequence was found in a male donor with early-stage non-small cell lung cancer. CDR3 coding DNA: TGCAGTGCTAGAGTCCCGGGACTGCAGGGCCCTGGCTACACCTTC. Translation gives CSARVPGLQGPGYTF.